The 16 T cell receptor beta chains reported below all come from one sample, sequenced in a study of blood T cell repertoires in COVID-19. Method: immunoSEQ multiplex PCR; TCRdb's copy keeps in-frame clones and lacks some. The table has roughly 180,000 clones, approximately 82% seen once; the top ten hold 15% to 20%. Sequenced material: PBMCs or T cells enriched from blood (not recorded which). The source is a man in his 60s who had recovered from COVID-19.

V and J are TRBV14 and TRBJ1-1; 7 bases agree with TRBD1. V was pared by 2 bases and J by 4 bases, with 4 bases of the junction left unmatched. The CDR3 is 14 amino acids. Looked up from germline, CDR1 is SGHDN and CDR2 is FVKESK. The DNA of the CDR3 is TGTGCCAGCAGCCAATGGGCAGGGGGCACTGAAGCTTTCTTT. Protein product: CASSQWAGGTEAFF. Full variable domain (missing parts from reference TRBV14 and TRBJ1-1): EAGVTQFPSHSVIEKGQTVTLRCDPISGHDNLYWYRRVMGKEIKFLLHFVKESKQDESGMPNNRFLAERTGGTYSTLKVQPAELEDSGVYFCASSQWAGGTEAFFGQGTRLTVV.

Many counts were recorded for this clone. Other nucleotide sequences from this sample produce the same CDR3. This rearrangement joins TRBV4-1 to TRBJ2-2, with TRBD2 matching over 10 bases. The CDR3 is made up of 17 amino acids. V gave up 5 bases and J gave up 0 bases; unmatched junction bases: 6. CDR1 is MGHRA, CDR2 YSYEKL, per germline. CDR3 nucleotides: TGCGCCAGCAGCTCGCCGGGACTAGCGCCGAACACCGGGGAGCTGTTTTTT. Translating gives CASSSPGLAPNTGELFF.

The CDR3 DNA is TGTGCCAGCAGCTTGGGCTCTGGTCAGTACAATGAGCAGTTCTTC. It specifies CASSLGSGQYNEQFF. The rearrangement joins TRBV5-5 to TRBJ2-1; D ambiguous. Trimming took 0 bases from V and 4 from J, leaving 11 bases between them. From germline, CDR1 is SGHKS and CDR2 YYEKEE (reference sequence). The CDR3 consists of 15 residues.

The sample holds a few counts of this clone. This chain connects TRBV28 to TRBJ1-2; TRBD1 might be the D (5 bases). V lost 5 bases, J lost 1 base, and 17 bases lay in between. The CDR3 is 16 amino acids. Germline V gene sequence: CDR1 MDHEN, CDR2 SYDVKM. The CDR3 nucleotides are TGTGCCAGCAGTCCTATCGGCGCGGGGGGTAACTATGGCTACACCTTC. Residues: CASSPIGAGGNYGYTF.

V and J are TRBV12-5 and TRBJ2-7, with D uncertain. The CDR3 is 13 residues long. Trimming pared 4 bases from V and 4 bases from J, leaving 11 bases between. Germline V gene data show CDR1 as LGHNT and CDR2 as FRNRAP. The CDR3 is CASGSTSPYEQYF. The CDR3 DNA sequence: TGTGCTAGTGGTTCGACAAGCCCATACGAGCAGTACTTC.

The chain combines TRBV9 with TRBJ2-2; D may be TRBD2 (6 bases). Trimming shortened V by 3 bases and J by 6 bases, and 21 bases separated the two germline ends. CDR1 and CDR2 (germline): SGDLS, YYNGEE. The CDR3 sequence is 17 residues long. The CDR3: CASSGVRDWRFSGELFF. CDR3 sequence (DNA): TGTGCCAGCAGCGGAGTCCGGGACTGGCGGTTTTCCGGGGAGCTGTTTTTT.

CDR3 loop: CASARGSYNEQFF. CDR3 nucleotides: TGTGCCAGCGCACGGGGCTCCTACAATGAGCAGTTCTTC. This sequence joins TRBV6-5 and TRBJ2-1; D possibly corresponds to TRBD2 (5 bases). Germline-derived CDR1 and CDR2 are MNHEY and SVGAGI. Trimming stripped 8 bases from V and 0 bases from J, with 8 bases between. The CDR3 runs to 13 residues.

On this clone: The sample has other DNA sequences that encode this CDR3 too. The chain uses TRBV15 and TRBJ2-7; no clear D gene. The germline CDR1 and CDR2 sequences are LNHNV and YYDKDF (reference sequence). There are 13 residues in the CDR3. Trimming took off 0 bases at V and 4 bases at J, with 7 bases between the two ends. In nucleotides, the CDR3 is TGTGCCACCAGCAGAGACCGAGGTTACGAGCAGTACTTC. It yields the protein CATSRDRGYEQYF.

The chain joins TRBV13 to TRBJ1-1; 9 bases align to TRBD1. The CDR3 runs 18 residues. From germline, CDR1 is PRHDT and CDR2 FYEKMQ (reference sequence). Trimming took 5 bases from V and 5 from J; bases not matched to a gene: 18. The CDR3 loop reads CASSQASSGTGKRTEAFF. Here the CDR3 DNA reads TGTGCCAGCAGCCAGGCCTCCTCCGGGACAGGGAAGAGGACTGAAGCTTTCTTT.

The chain links TRBV28 to TRBJ2-1, with a possible D match to TRBD1 (5 bases). The CDR3 totals 13 residues. The germline gives CDR1 MDHEN, CDR2 SYDVKM. The germline V and J ends were trimmed by 7 bases and 6 bases, with 13 bases remaining between them. CDR3 sequence reads: CASTLGLSNEQFF. The CDR3 DNA is TGTGCCAGCACCCTGGGGCTTTCCAATGAGCAGTTCTTC.

This sequence joins TRBV11-2 and TRBJ2-5; D might be TRBD2 (7 bases). Trimming left V 0 bases short and J 1 base short, with 18 bases between. Germline CDR1 is SGHAT and CDR2 is FQNNGV. CDR3 size: 18 residues. CDR3 amino acids: CASSLDYAGAWIQETQYF. Here the CDR3 DNA reads TGTGCCAGCAGCTTAGATTATGCGGGGGCGTGGATCCAAGAGACCCAGTACTTC.

Here the CDR3 reads CASSQAGTGGLNEQFF. CDR3 DNA: TGTGCCAGCAGCCAGGCCGGGACAGGGGGCTTGAATGAGCAGTTCTTC. The chain couples TRBV3-1 (or the pseudogene TRBV3-2) to TRBJ2-1, with 12 bases matching TRBD1. This CDR3 spans 16 amino acids. Unmatched junction bases numbered 7, after V lost 3 bases and J lost 7 bases. Germline-derived CDR1 and CDR2 are LGHDT and YNNKEL (reference sequence).

This chain links TRBV6-2 or TRBV6-3 with TRBJ1-2, with a weak D call TRBD1 (6 bases). Germline V CDR1 and CDR2: MNHEY, SVGEGT. V gave up 5 bases and J gave up 4 bases, with 20 bases separating them. The CDR3 consists of 16 residues. CDR3 bases: TGTGCCAGCAGTCTCCGTCAGGGGATCTCCGCCTATGGCTACACCTTC. Amino acids: CASSLRQGISAYGYTF.

The chain recombines TRBV14 with TRBJ1-6, with a possible D match to TRBD1 (5 bases). The germline CDR1 and CDR2 sequences are SGHDN and FVKESK. V lost 4 bases and J lost 10, with 20 bases in between. The CDR3 runs to 16 residues. The CDR3 protein is CASSRRFSGDGSPLHF. CDR3 in DNA: TGTGCCAGCAGCCGAAGATTTTCGGGGGACGGGTCACCCCTCCACTTT.

This clone has more than one count but fewer than ten. The chain couples TRBV30 to TRBJ1-3; TRBD1 matches at 10 bases. CDR1 GTSNPN and CDR2 SVGIG come from the germline V gene (reference sequence). V lost 8 bases to trimming and J lost 8 bases; unmatched junction nucleotides: 12. The CDR3 totals 14 residues. The CDR3 spells CASLYRDRGYTIYF. Here the CDR3 DNA reads TGTGCCAGCCTATACCGGGACAGGGGATACACCATATATTTT.

This clone was counted only a few times. The genes are TRBV7-9 and TRBJ1-5; D not resolved. V dropped 5 bases and J dropped 0 bases, with 17 bases sitting between them. The CDR3 extends over 17 amino acids. Germline CDR1 SEHNR, CDR2 FQNEAQ (reference sequence). The chain's CDR3 is CASSPLVGDYSNQPQHF. DNA for the CDR3: TGTGCCAGCAGCCCGTTGGTTGGAGATTATAGCAATCAGCCCCAGCATTTT.